This T cell receptor beta chain was identified during a study of T cells after yellow fever vaccination. The overall study: Low-cell-number fractions underwent preparation using SMART-Seq v4 Ultra Low Input. The study, taken as a whole, reports: Researchers noted that a small share of clonotypes showed up in both CD4 and CD8 compartments. Repertoires sorted by FACS could include abundant clonotypes that are contaminants from the bulk population. The secondary response was weaker, and its peak arrived faster, on day 5 versus 15.

About this clonotype itself: Its target is not known.

One entry per CDR3 protein results from TCRdb running MiXCR on the 5' RACE reads. The repertoire holds approximately 510,000 distinct CDR3 sequences, 21% seen once, with roughly 16% in the top ten. Deletions cut 4 bases from V and 5 bases from J, with 14 bases between. Germline V gene data show CDR1 as KGHSH and CDR2 as LQKENI. The CDR3 spans 14 residues. The chain employs TRBV18 and TRBJ1-1; no firm D call. Source: PBMCs, taken more than 20 days after the first yellow fever vaccination. The clonotype comes from a man aged 18 to 30 who received the YFV17D yellow fever vaccine. The CDR3 here is CASSLQKSQTEAFF. Written as DNA, the CDR3 is TGTGCCAGCTCACTACAGAAATCTCAGACTGAAGCTTTCTTT. Variable domain in full (rest from reference TRBV18 and TRBJ1-1): NAGVMQNPRHLVRRRGQEARLRCSPMKGHSHVYWYRQLPEEGLKFMVYLQKENIIDESGMPKERFSAEFPKEGPSILRIQQVVRGDSAAYFCASSLQKSQTEAFFGQGTRLTVV.